One and the same sample provided the 9 T cell receptor beta chains below, sequenced in a study of blood T cells in healthy people across ages (dated by TCRdb to the mid-2010s). Libraries were prepared through 5' RACE. The sample was run on an Illumina HiSeq 2500. A second PCR of about 6 to 12 cycles was run with a J-beta primer mix and a sample-barcoded 5' primer. TCRdb passed the public sequencing reads through fastp at Q25 and MiXCR, retaining productive beta sequences. Duplicate CDR3 protein sequences are folded into a single record with the most common DNA and genes. The table for this sample lists some 760,000 distinct CDR3 sequences; 20% to 25% of them were counted only once. The top ten constitute more than 8.5% of the sample. These data were likewise used in another study, on T cells of mothers and their children.

Sequenced: blood. The receptors stem from a boy between 5 and 17 years old in good health.

This clonotype was observed a few times. This chain joins TRBV28 and TRBJ1-2, with D possibly TRBD1 on 5 matching bases. The CDR3 extends over 16 amino acids. Germline CDR1 is MDHEN and CDR2 is SYDVKM. V gave up 6 bases and J gave up 3 bases, with 20 bases separating them. The CDR3 DNA follows: TGTGCCAGCAGCCCTCGGGGCGGACGGGGATACTATGGCTACACCTTC. It codes for CASSPRGGRGYYGYTF.

The chain is built from TRBV10-3 and TRBJ2-3; TRBD1 aligns across 7 bases. This CDR3 is 15 amino acids long. J was trimmed by 1 base and V by 10 bases; bases with no gene match: 11. Germline CDR1 is ENHRY and CDR2 is SYGVKD. The CDR3 region has the DNA TGTGCCACCCTACCCGACAGGGACGGCACAGATACGCAGTATTTT. Its translation is CATLPDRDGTDTQYF.

The chain joins TRBV15 to TRBJ2-1; D gene unclear. The germline gives CDR1 LNHNV, CDR2 YYDKDF (reference sequence). Trimming cost V 8 bases and J 3 bases, with 8 bases left between them. This CDR3 has 12 residues. The CDR3 DNA reads as TGTGCCACCGGACGGATCTACAATGAGCAGTTCTTC. Translating it yields CATGRIYNEQFF. Combining the CDR3 with reference TRBV15 and TRBJ2-1 gives the whole variable domain DAMVIQNPRYQVTQFGKPVTLSCSQTLNHNVMYWYQQKSSQAPKLLFHYYDKDFNNEADTPDNFQSRRPNTSFCFLDIRSPGLGDTAMYLCATGRIYNEQFFGPGTRLTVL.

The J gene is TRBJ2-7, the V gene TRBV28; 7 bases line up with TRBD1. The germline V gene has CDR1 MDHEN and CDR2 SYDVKM. There are 13 residues in the CDR3. V trimming: 5 bases; J trimming: 7 bases; junction bases outside the gene matches: 8. In nucleotides, the CDR3 is TGTGCCAGCAGTAGGGACAGCTCTAGAGAGCAGTACTTC. It translates to CASSRDSSREQYF.

Only a few counts were recorded for this clonotype. The rearrangement uses TRBV20-1 and TRBJ2-7, with TRBD2 matching 7 bases. Trimming took 3 bases from V and 5 from J; bases not matched to a gene: 7. The CDR3 is 13 amino acids. Germline V lookup: CDR1 DFQATT, CDR2 SNEGSKA (reference sequence). In nucleotides, the CDR3 is TGCAGTGCTAGGGGAGGGTTGTCTCACGAGCAGTACTTC. As protein: CSARGGLSHEQYF.

The rearrangement joins TRBV6-5 to TRBJ2-7; 10 nucleotides agree with TRBD2. Germline CDR1 is MNHEY and CDR2 is SVGAGI. This CDR3 spans 14 amino acids. V lost 5 bases, J lost 5 bases, and 6 bases stayed unmatched. CDR3 residues: CASSRLAGINEQYF. The CDR3 DNA reads TGTGCCAGCAGTCGACTAGCGGGTATCAACGAGCAGTACTTC.

The V and J genes are TRBV7-9 and TRBJ1-6; D gene ambiguous. Germline V gives CDR1 SEHNR, CDR2 FQNEAQ (reference sequence). This CDR3 contains 13 residues. The V gene lost 6 bases and the J gene lost 7 bases, with 10 bases spanning the gap. The CDR3 is CASSYTGNSPLHF. The CDR3 region has the DNA TGTGCCAGCAGTTATACGGGAAATTCACCCCTCCACTTT.

The V call is TRBV20-1, the J call TRBJ2-7, with D unresolved. Trimming removed 1 base at V and 2 bases at J, with 18 bases between. CDR3 length: 16 residues. Per the germline V gene, CDR1 is DFQATT and CDR2 is SNEGSKA (reference sequence). CDR3 sequence reads: CSARAISDLGAYEQYF. The DNA of the CDR3 is TGCAGTGCTAGAGCTATATCGGACCTTGGGGCCTACGAGCAGTACTTC.

This clonotype turned up a few times. The rearrangement uses TRBV5-1 and TRBJ1-6; maybe TRBD1 (6 bases). The V and J ends lost 4 bases and 10 bases respectively, with 15 bases between them. CDR1 and CDR2 from the germline V gene are SGHRS and YFSETQ. This CDR3 comprises 14 residues. CDR3 residues: CASSTAGEKSPLHF. The CDR3 DNA reads TGCGCCAGCAGCACAGCAGGGGAAAAATCACCCCTCCACTTT.